This TCR beta chain was found in a study of T cell repertoires in cytomegalovirus infection. This clonotype was detected many times. Its antigen is unknown. There are 16 residues in the CDR3. CDR1 is SGHVS and CDR2 is FQNEAQ in the germline V gene. Trimming took off 5 bases at V and 1 base at J, with 15 bases between the two ends. Overall study results and limits: Dominating the ex vivo response were HLA-C-restricted CMV-specific TCR beta clonotypes.

One entry per CDR3 protein results from TCRdb running MiXCR on the reads. The sample lists 350,000 to 500,000 distinct CDR3 sequences, approximately 31% occurring once. V usage is TRBV7-8 and J usage is TRBJ1-5; a weak D match, TRBD1 (6 bases). Sequenced: PBMCs. The sequence came from a human donor in good health (CMV status not recorded). Some clones in this sample may be carry-over from other donors' samples. This CDR3 reads CASSPARGLSNQPQHF. For the CDR3, the DNA is TGTGCCAGCAGCCCGGCGAGGGGGTTAAGCAATCAGCCCCAGCATTTT.